This T cell receptor beta chain was profiled in a study of T cell repertoires in cytomegalovirus infection. Study-level results: Ex vivo responses were dominated by HLA-C-restricted CMV-specific TCR beta clonotypes.

Germline CDR1 SGHTA, CDR2 FQGTGA. The CDR3 extends over 15 amino acids. TCRdb analysed the reads with MiXCR anew, one entry per CDR3 protein. The table lists about 440,000 distinct CDR3 sequences, under 40% of them singletons. Regarding this clonotype: The antigen is undetermined. Given a much more abundant clone one base away, this may be a read error.

Sequenced: PBMCs. This clonotype was obtained from a human donor in good health (CMV status not recorded). Some clones in this sample may be carry-over from other donors' samples. The rearrangement uses TRBV7-3 and TRBJ1-2, with a possible D match to TRBD1 (6 bases). CDR3 in DNA: TGTGACAGCAGCCCTGGGGGGGGCAGTAGCTATGGCTACACCTTC. Amino acid sequence: CDSSPGGGSSYGYTF.